The following is a T cell receptor (beta chain) sequence with its context. At one end the junction does not follow the germline gene, possibly because of a read error. Healthy Caucasian individuals from Russia aged 6 to 90 were enrolled as donors. The data originate from a study of blood T cells in healthy people across ages. Germline V gene data show CDR1 as SQVTM and CDR2 as ANQGSEA. CDR3 length: 14 residues. A second PCR of about 6 to 11 cycles used a sample-barcoded 5' primer and a J-beta primer mix. The authors tagged each cDNA molecule using a template-switch adaptor with 12 random nucleotides. CDR3-containing paired-end reads numbered at least 2.5 million in each sample. TCRdb processed the 5' RACE reads anew with MiXCR; each CDR3 protein has one entry. The sample lists 650,000 to 800,000 distinct CDR3 sequences, more than 40% seen once, with roughly 18% in the top ten.

The sample comprised blood. The clonotype originates from a man aged 60 to 69 in good health. This chain connects TRBV29-1 to TRBJ1-4, with a tentative D call TRBD1 (6 bases). CDR3 region: CSASAQGLGEKPFF. The DNA of the CDR3 is TGCAGCGCTTCCGCACAGGGACTGGGTGAAAAACCGTTTTTT. The complete variable domain, with remaining parts taken from reference TRBV29-1 and TRBJ1-4, reads SAVISQKPSRDICQRGTSLTIQCQVDSQVTMMFWYRQQPGQSLTLIATANQGSEATYESGFVIDKFPISRPNLTFSTLTVSNMSPEDSSIYLCSASAQGLGEKPFFGSGTQLSVL.